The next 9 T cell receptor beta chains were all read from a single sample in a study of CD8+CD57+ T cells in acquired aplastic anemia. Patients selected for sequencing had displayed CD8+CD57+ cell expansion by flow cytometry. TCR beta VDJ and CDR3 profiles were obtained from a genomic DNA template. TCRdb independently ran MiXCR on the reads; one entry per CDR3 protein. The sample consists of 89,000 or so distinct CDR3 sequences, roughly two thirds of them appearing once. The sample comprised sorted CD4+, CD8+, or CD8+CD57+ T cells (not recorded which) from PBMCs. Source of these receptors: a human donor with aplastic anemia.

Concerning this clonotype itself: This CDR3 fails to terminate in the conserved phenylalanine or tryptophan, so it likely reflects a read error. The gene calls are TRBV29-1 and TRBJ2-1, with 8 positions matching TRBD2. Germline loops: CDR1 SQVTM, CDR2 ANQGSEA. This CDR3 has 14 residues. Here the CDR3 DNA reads TGTAGCGTTGGGCGGGGGGCCTCCTACAATGAGCAGTTCGTC. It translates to CSVGRGASYNEQFV.

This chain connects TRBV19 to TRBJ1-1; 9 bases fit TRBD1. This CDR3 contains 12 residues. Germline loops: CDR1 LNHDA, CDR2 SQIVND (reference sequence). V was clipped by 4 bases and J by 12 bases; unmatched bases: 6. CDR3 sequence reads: CASSTRDRESFF. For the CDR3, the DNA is TGTGCCAGTAGTACGAGGGACAGGGAGTCTTTCTTT.

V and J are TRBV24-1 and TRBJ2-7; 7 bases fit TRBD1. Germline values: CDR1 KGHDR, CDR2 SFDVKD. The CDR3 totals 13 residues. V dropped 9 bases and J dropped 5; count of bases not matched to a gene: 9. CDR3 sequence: CATSLTGLHEQYF. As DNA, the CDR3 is TGTGCCACCTCCCTGACAGGGCTGCACGAGCAGTACTTC.

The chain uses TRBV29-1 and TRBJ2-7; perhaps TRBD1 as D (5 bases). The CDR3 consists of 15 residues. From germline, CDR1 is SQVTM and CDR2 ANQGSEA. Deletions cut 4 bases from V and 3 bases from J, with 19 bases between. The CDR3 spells CSVVGRRQNNYEQYF. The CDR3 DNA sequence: TGCAGCGTTGTTGGCAGACGACAGAATAACTACGAGCAGTACTTC.

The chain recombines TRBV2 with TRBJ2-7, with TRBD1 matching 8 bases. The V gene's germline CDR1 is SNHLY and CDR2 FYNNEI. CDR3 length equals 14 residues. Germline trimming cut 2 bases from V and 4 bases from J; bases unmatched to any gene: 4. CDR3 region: CASSELGQGYEQYF. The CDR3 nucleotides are TGTGCCAGCAGTGAACTCGGACAGGGTTACGAGCAGTACTTC.

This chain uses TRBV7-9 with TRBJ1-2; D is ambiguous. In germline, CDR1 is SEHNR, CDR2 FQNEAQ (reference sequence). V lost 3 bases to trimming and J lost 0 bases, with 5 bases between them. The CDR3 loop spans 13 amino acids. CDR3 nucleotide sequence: TGTGCCAGCAGCTTGGAAGCTAACTATGGCTACACCTTC. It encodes CASSLEANYGYTF.

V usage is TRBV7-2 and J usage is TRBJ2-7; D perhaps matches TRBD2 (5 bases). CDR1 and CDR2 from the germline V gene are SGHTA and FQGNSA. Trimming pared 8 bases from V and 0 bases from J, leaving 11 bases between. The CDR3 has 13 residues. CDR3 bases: TGTGCCAGCGGCGGACTGGGCTCCTACGAGCAGTACTTC. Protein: CASGGLGSYEQYF. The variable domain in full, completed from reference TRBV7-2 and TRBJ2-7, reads GAGVSQSPSNKVTEKGKDVELRCDPISGHTALYWYRQSLGQGLEFLIYFQGNSAPDKSGLPSDRFSAERTGGSVSTLTIQRTQQEDSAVYLCASGGLGSYEQYFGPGTRLTVT.

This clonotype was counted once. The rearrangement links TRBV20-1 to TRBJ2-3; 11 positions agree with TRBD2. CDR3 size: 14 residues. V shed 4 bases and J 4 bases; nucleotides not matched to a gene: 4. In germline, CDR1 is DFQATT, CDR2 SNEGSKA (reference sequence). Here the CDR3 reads CSAILAGVADTQYF. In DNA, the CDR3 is TGCAGTGCTATACTAGCGGGAGTCGCAGATACGCAGTATTTT.

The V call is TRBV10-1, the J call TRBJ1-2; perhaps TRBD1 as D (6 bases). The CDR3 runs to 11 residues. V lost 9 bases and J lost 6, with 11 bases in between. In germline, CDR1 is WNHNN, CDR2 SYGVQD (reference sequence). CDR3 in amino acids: CARTGHHGYTF. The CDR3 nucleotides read TGCGCCAGGACGGGACACCATGGCTACACCTTC.